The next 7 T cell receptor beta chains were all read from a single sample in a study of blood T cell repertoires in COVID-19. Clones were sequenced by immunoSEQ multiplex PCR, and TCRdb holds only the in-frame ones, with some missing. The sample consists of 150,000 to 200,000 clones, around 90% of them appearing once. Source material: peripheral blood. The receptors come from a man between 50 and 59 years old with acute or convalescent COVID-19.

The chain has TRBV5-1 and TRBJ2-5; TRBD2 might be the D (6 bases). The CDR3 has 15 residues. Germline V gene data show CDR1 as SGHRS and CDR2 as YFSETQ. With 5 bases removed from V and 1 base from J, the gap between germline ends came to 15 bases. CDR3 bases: TGCGCCAGCAGTTCATCCGGGAGTCCCCAAGAGACCCAGTACTTC. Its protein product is CASSSSGSPQETQYF.

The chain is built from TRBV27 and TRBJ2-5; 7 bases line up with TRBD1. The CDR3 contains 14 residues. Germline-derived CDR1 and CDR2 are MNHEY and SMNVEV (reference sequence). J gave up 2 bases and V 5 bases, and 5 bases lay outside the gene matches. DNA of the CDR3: TGTGCCAGCAGTCCTGGGACAGTACAAGAGACCCAGTACTTC. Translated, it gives CASSPGTVQETQYF.

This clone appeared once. CDR3 region: CASSFPTGTGGYEQYF. The CDR3 bases are TGTGCCAGCAGCTTTCCTACTGGGACTGGGGGCTACGAGCAGTACTTC. This chain connects TRBV7-9 to TRBJ2-7; the D gene is possibly TRBD2 (6 bases). This CDR3 has 16 amino acids. V shed 3 bases and J shed 3 bases, with 18 bases lying between them. CDR1 and CDR2 from the germline V gene are SEHNR and FQNEAQ (reference sequence). The variable domain in full, with the rest retrieved from reference TRBV7-9 and TRBJ2-7, is DTGVSQNPRHKITKRGQNVTFRCDPISEHNRLYWYRQTLGQGPEFLTYFQNEAQLEKSRLLSDRFSAERPKGSFSTLEIQRTEQGDSAMYLCASSFPTGTGGYEQYFGPGTRLTVT.

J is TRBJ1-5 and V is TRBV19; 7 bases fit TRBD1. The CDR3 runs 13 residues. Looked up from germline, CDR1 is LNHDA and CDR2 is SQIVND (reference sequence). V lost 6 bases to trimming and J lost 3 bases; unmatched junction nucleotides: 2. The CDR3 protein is CASRGQPNQPQHF. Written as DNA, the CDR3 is TGTGCCAGTAGGGGACAGCCCAATCAGCCCCAGCATTTT.

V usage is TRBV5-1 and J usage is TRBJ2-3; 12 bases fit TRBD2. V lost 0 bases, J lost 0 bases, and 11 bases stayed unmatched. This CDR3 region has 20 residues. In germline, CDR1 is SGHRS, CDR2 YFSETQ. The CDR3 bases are TGCGCCAGCAGCTTGGGAGTGAGTCTAGCGGGGGGGCTAAGCACAGATACGCAGTATTTT. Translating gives CASSLGVSLAGGLSTDTQYF.

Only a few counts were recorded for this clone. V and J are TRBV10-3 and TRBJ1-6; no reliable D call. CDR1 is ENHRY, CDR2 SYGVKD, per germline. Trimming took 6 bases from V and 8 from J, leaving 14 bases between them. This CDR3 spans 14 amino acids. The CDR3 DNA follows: TGTGCCATCAGAGAGGGAGGAACATATTCACCCCTCCACTTT. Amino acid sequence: CAIREGGTYSPLHF.

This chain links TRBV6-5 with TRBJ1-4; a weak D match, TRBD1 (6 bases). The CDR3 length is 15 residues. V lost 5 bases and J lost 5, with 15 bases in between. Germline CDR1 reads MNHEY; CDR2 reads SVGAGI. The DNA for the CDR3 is TGTGCCAGCAGTCTCGGGACATACAGGAATGAAAAACTGTTTTTT. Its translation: CASSLGTYRNEKLFF.